This T cell receptor (beta chain) is from a study of shared clonotypes between healthy human individuals. Points from the study as a whole: When compared with the clonotypes that were shared by all four sorted-subset donors, the non-shared clonotypes turned out to have lower generation probabilities. Depth was large, yet rarefaction showed that sorted-subset sequencing was incomplete.

The donor population consisted of healthy HIV-negative adults with no recent acute infections or vaccinations. Division of CD4+ cells produced a CD45RA+ naive subset and a CD45RA-negative memory subset. This CDR3 has 14 residues. Germline V lookup: CDR1 MDHEN, CDR2 SYDVKM. V was clipped by 5 bases and J by 4 bases; unmatched bases: 5. Sequencing used immunoSEQ multiplex PCR; TCRdb keeps in-frame clones, though not all of them. The sample shows some 1.5 million clones, roughly 96% of them seen only once. As to this clone: Antigen specificity is unknown.

The sample consisted of naive CD4+ T cells sorted from blood. Stated subset: CD45RA+ positively selected. This TCR came from a young man in good health. The chain combines TRBV28 with TRBJ1-2; 9 bases align to TRBD1. CDR3 in amino acids: CASSTTGGSYGYTF. The CDR3 DNA reads as TGTGCCAGCAGTACGACAGGGGGGTCCTATGGCTACACCTTC.